A selection of T cell receptor beta chains follows, all from one sample in a study of cytomegalovirus exposure and HLA in healthy donors. Here immunoSEQ multiplex PCR was the method, and the copy in TCRdb shows in-frame clones only, minus some. Of more than 95,000 clones in the sample, approximately 17% are singletons; the top ten hold 2.5% to 3%. Sequenced sample: PBMCs. The receptors derive from a female donor in good health and CMV-seropositive. Both conserved end residues are part of each CDR3. D genes are given only for firm matches. Clone sizes are given selectively: once, few, many, or a class where the clone is expanded.

size	V	D	J	DNA	CDR3
.	TRBV4-3	TRBD1	TRBJ2-1	TGCGCCAGCAGCCAAGTGAAAGGGGGCGTGCGCTCCTACAATGAGCAGTTCTTC	CASSQVKGGVRSYNEQFF
.	TRBV4-1	.	TRBJ1-4	TGCGCCAGCCGGGAGGCGGGATCTAATGAAAAACTGTTTTTT	CASREAGSNEKLFF
few	TRBV30	TRBD1	TRBJ2-7	TGTGCCTGGAAGGGACAGAGCGACGAGCAGTACTTC	CAWKGQSDEQYF
few	TRBV30	TRBD1	TRBJ1-2	TGTGCCGGACAGGGACCTAACTATGGCTACACCTTC	CAGQGPNYGYTF
.	TRBV19	TRBD1	TRBJ2-2	TGTGCCAGTAGCATAGGTGGACAGGGTACCGGGGAGCTGTTTTTT	CASSIGGQGTGELFF
few	TRBV7-3	.	TRBJ2-7	TGTGCCAGCAGCTTCGGAGGGGGCCACGAGCAGTACTTC	CASSFGGGHEQYF
few	TRBV4-2	.	TRBJ1-2	TGTGCCAGCAGCCAAGACTTGGCAGGACTCTATGGCTACACCTTC	CASSQDLAGLYGYTF
few	TRBV4-2	.	TRBJ2-5	TGTGCCAGCAGTGACAGCCGAGAGACCCAGTACTTC	CASSDSRETQYF
.	TRBV7-2	TRBD2	TRBJ2-5	TGTGCCAGCAGCCTTGGACTAGCGGGGGCGGGGGAGACCCAGTACTTC	CASSLGLAGAGETQYF
few	TRBV27	TRBD1	TRBJ2-3	TGTGCCAGCAGTTCGGGACAGCCAGATACGCAGTATTTT	CASSSGQPDTQYF
few	TRBV5-6	TRBD2	TRBJ2-1	TGTGCCAGCAGCTCCGGGTCGCGGGAGGGCCGGTATGAGCAGTTCTTC	CASSSGSREGRYEQFF
few	TRBV4-2	TRBD2	TRBJ2-5	TGTGCCAGCAGCCAAGTGGGACTAGCGGCTCCAGAGACCCAGTACTTC	CASSQVGLAAPETQYF
.	TRBV2	.	TRBJ1-4	TGTGCCAGCAGTGAAGGGAGGATTTCAACTAATGAAAAACTGTTTTTT	CASSEGRISTNEKLFF
.	TRBV4-3	.	TRBJ1-1	TGCGCCAGCAGCCAAGTTCCTTCGGGGAGCCGGGCTTTCTTT	CASSQVPSGSRAFF
.	TRBV7-3	.	TRBJ2-1	TGTGCCAGCAGCTCACCATACGCAGGGAATTTAGGAAATGAGCAGTTCTTC	CASSSPYAGNLGNEQFF
.	TRBV2	TRBD2	TRBJ2-3	TGTGCCAGCAGTGAATGGTTTTTGGGCGGGGGTACAGATACGCAGTATTTT	CASSEWFLGGGTDTQYF